One sample yielded the 32 T cell receptor beta chains listed below, sequenced in a study of identical twins. TCRdb reanalysed the 5' RACE reads using MiXCR and keeps one entry per CDR3 protein. The repertoire holds about 220,000 distinct CDR3 sequences, with 6.5% to 8% as singletons. This sample also appeared in a second study, on T cells expressing NK-cell markers.

Sequencing was performed on CD8+ T cells sorted from blood. The origin of the receptors is a woman under 30 in good health.

This clonotype occurred a few times. The rearrangement links TRBV7-9 to TRBJ2-1, with 8 bases matching TRBD2. The junction had 10 bases not matched to a gene; V was cut back by 6 bases and J by 6 bases. The length of the CDR3 is 15 residues. The germline V gene encodes CDR1 SEHNR and CDR2 FQNEAQ (reference sequence). DNA of the CDR3: TGTGCCAGCAGAATTGGGCGGGAGGAAGGCAATGAGCAGTTCTTC. This translates into CASRIGREEGNEQFF.

In its sample, this clonotype was seen once. A read error may account for a junction end that differs from germline. V gene TRBV5-1 combines with J gene TRBJ2-1; possible D gene TRBD2, 6 bases. The CDR3 has 16 residues. Per germline, CDR1 SGHRS and CDR2 YFSETQ. CDR3 DNA: TGCGCCAGCAGCTTGGGGGAGGATCCCCCCATGAGTGAGCATTTCTTC. This translates into CASSLGEDPPMSEHFF.

The chain recombines TRBV12-3 or TRBV12-4 with TRBJ1-1, with a possible D match to TRBD1 (5 bases). CDR3 length: 13 amino acids. Trimming cost V 8 bases and J 6 bases, with 16 bases left between them. The CDR3 sequence: CASDLEGSAEAFF. In DNA form, the CDR3 reads TGTGCCAGCGACCTCGAGGGGTCGGCTGAAGCTTTCTTT.

This clonotype showed up many times. The V gene is TRBV9, the J gene TRBJ2-7, with TRBD1 identical over 9 bases. CDR3 length: 15 amino acids. Per the germline V gene, CDR1 is SGDLS and CDR2 is YYNGEE. Unmatched junction bases numbered 4, after V lost 0 bases and J lost 3 bases. The CDR3 sequence: CASSVAGQGNYEQYF. The CDR3 nucleotides are TGTGCCAGCAGCGTAGCGGGACAGGGCAACTACGAGCAGTACTTC.

This clonotype was counted between two and nine times. The gene calls are TRBV9 and TRBJ1-4, with 7 bases identical to TRBD1. Germline V CDR1 and CDR2: SGDLS, YYNGEE. The CDR3 runs 14 residues. J was trimmed by 4 bases and V by 3 bases; bases with no gene match: 3. CDR3 region: CASSGQGNNEKLFF. Here the CDR3 DNA reads TGTGCCAGCAGCGGACAGGGCAATAATGAAAAACTGTTTTTT.

This clonotype was recorded many times. V and J are TRBV12-3 or TRBV12-4 and TRBJ1-3; a weak D match, TRBD1 (5 bases). Trimming shortened V by 6 bases and J by 0 bases, and 9 bases separated the two germline ends. This CDR3 is 14 amino acids long. The CDR3 region is CASRGGDSGNTIYF. CDR3 DNA: TGTGCCAGCAGGGGGGGAGACTCTGGAAACACCATATATTTT.

The chain uses TRBV29-1 and TRBJ1-1; D is ambiguous. Germline-derived CDR1 and CDR2 are SQVTM and ANQGSEA. CDR3 length: 13 residues. Between the trimmed V and J ends, which lost 7 bases and 0 bases, there was a span of 12 bases. The CDR3 coding sequence is TGCAGCGGAGCTAAGGTAATGAACACTGAAGCTTTCTTT. It codes for CSGAKVMNTEAFF.

This clonotype appeared a few times. The genes are TRBV27 and TRBJ1-1; D not resolved. Per germline, CDR1 MNHEY and CDR2 SMNVEV (reference sequence). V was cut by 4 bases and J by 0 bases, with 6 bases left in between. This CDR3 has 13 residues. CDR3 amino acids: CASSYNLNTEAFF. The CDR3 DNA reads TGTGCCAGCAGTTACAATTTGAACACTGAAGCTTTCTTT.

This clonotype came up a few times. The chain joins TRBV2 to TRBJ2-5; tentatively, D is TRBD2 (6 bases). The CDR3 is made up of 15 amino acids. V lost 2 bases and J 5 bases, leaving 15 bases between the germline ends. CDR1 and CDR2 from the germline V gene are SNHLY and FYNNEI. This CDR3 is CASSEWAGGRETQYF. In DNA, the CDR3 is TGTGCCAGCAGTGAATGGGCAGGAGGGCGGGAGACCCAGTACTTC.

This chain links TRBV9 with TRBJ1-1; tentative D call: TRBD1 (6 bases). Germline V gives CDR1 SGDLS, CDR2 YYNGEE. Trimming stripped 0 bases from V and 7 bases from J, with 13 bases between. The CDR3 covers 14 residues. Here the CDR3 DNA reads TGTGCCAGCAGCGTAGGGCTGGGGGCCGATGAAGCTTTCTTT. Translation gives CASSVGLGADEAFF. Full variable domain (outside the CDR3, taken from reference TRBV9 and TRBJ1-1): DSGVTQTPKHLITATGQRVTLRCSPRSGDLSVYWYQQSLDQGLQFLIQYYNGEERAKGNILERFSAQQFPDLHSELNLSSLELGDSALYFCASSVGLGADEAFFGQGTRLTVV.

For the CDR3, the DNA is TGCGCCAGCAGCCAGGGCCGACTAGCGGGGCAGATACGCTCCTACAATGAGCAGTTCTTC. Encoded protein: CASSQGRLAGQIRSYNEQFF. The chain employs TRBV4-3 and TRBJ2-1; TRBD2 agrees at 11 bases. V was clipped by 3 bases and J by 0 bases; unmatched bases: 13. CDR3 length: 20 residues. The V gene's germline CDR1 is LGHNA and CDR2 YSLEER.

V is TRBV28 and J is TRBJ1-1; D is unclear. With 8 bases removed from V and 8 bases from J, the gap between germline ends came to 21 bases. Germline V gene lookup returns CDR1 MDHEN and CDR2 SYDVKM. This CDR3 contains 14 residues. The CDR3 loop is CASGMISRSPEAFF. The DNA of the CDR3 is TGTGCCAGCGGGATGATATCCAGGTCCCCCGAAGCTTTCTTT.

This chain joins TRBV20-1 and TRBJ2-5, with 11 bases fitting TRBD2. This CDR3 has 14 amino acids. The V gene end was trimmed by 4 bases and the J gene end by 2 bases; junction bases not matched to a gene: 3. Germline CDR1 and CDR2: DFQATT and SNEGSKA (reference sequence). CDR3 nucleotides: TGCAGTGCTACGGGACTAGCGGAACAAGAGACCCAGTACTTC. It encodes CSATGLAEQETQYF.

Only a few counts were recorded for this clonotype. The rearrangement joins TRBV6-5 to TRBJ2-5; D is undetermined. This CDR3 has 14 amino acids. Trimming cost V 4 bases and J 5 bases, with 14 bases left between them. Germline V CDR1 and CDR2: MNHEY, SVGAGI. CDR3: CASSLSALWETQYF. The CDR3 nucleotides read TGTGCCAGCAGTTTATCGGCCCTATGGGAGACCCAGTACTTC.

This clonotype has a count of ten or more. The genes are TRBV5-5 and TRBJ2-3, with D possibly called TRBD1 or TRBD2 (5 bases each). V lost 4 bases and J 3 bases, leaving 21 bases between the germline ends. Per germline, CDR1 SGHKS and CDR2 YYEKEE (reference sequence). The CDR3 totals 17 residues. In nucleotides, the CDR3 is TGTGCCAGCAGCATCCCGATCTCCGGGGCTCAGACAGATACGCAGTATTTT. This translates into CASSIPISGAQTDTQYF.

The chain uses TRBV7-9 and TRBJ2-7, with a tentative D call TRBD2 (5 bases). This CDR3 spans 11 amino acids. V lost 8 bases and J 4 bases, leaving 9 bases between the germline ends. Germline CDR1 is SEHNR and CDR2 is FQNEAQ (reference sequence). CDR3 bases: TGTGCCAGCGATCGGGGTTACGAGCAGTACTTC. Its protein product is CASDRGYEQYF.

The table lists this clonotype with a few counts. The chain recombines TRBV11-2 with TRBJ1-2, with TRBD1 matching 12 bases. Germline loops: CDR1 SGHAT, CDR2 FQNNGV. This CDR3 has 17 residues. Trimming took 5 bases from V and 0 from J; bases not matched to a gene: 7. Here the CDR3 DNA reads TGTGCCAGCAGCACCCGGGACAGGGGGCCATCTAACTATGGCTACACCTTC. Its translation: CASSTRDRGPSNYGYTF.

This clonotype has at least ten counts. The chain couples TRBV27 to TRBJ2-4, with 14 bases lining up with TRBD2. Losses at the gene ends were 5 bases for V and 13 bases for J; bases not matched to a gene: 10. The CDR3 totals 15 residues. Germline CDR1 MNHEY, CDR2 SMNVEV (reference sequence). Written as DNA, the CDR3 is TGTGCCAGCAGTCCACCGGGACTAGCGGGGGCACCACAGTACTTC. Its protein is CASSPPGLAGAPQYF.

This clonotype was counted many times. V is TRBV12-3 or TRBV12-4 and J is TRBJ1-5; D gene unclear. V lost 1 base to trimming and J lost 6 bases, with 10 bases between them. CDR3 length equals 14 residues. CDR3 protein: CASSLGGMGQPQHF. CDR3 nucleotide sequence: TGTGCCAGCAGTTTAGGGGGTATGGGTCAGCCCCAGCATTTT.

Remarks on this clonotype: One end of the junction varies from germline; a read error may be responsible. This chain uses TRBV11-2 with TRBJ1-1; 8 bases align to TRBD1. This CDR3 is 11 amino acids long. CDR1 and CDR2 (germline): SGHAT, FQNNGV. In DNA, the CDR3 is TGTGCCAGCAGCTTCTCGACAGGGGTCCTGTTT. Amino acid sequence: CASSFSTGVLF.

This clonotype was detected ten times or more. The chain couples TRBV2 to TRBJ1-3; D remains unclear. The V and J ends lost 8 bases and 0 bases respectively, with 17 bases between them. Germline CDR1 reads SNHLY; CDR2 reads FYNNEI. This CDR3 is built from 16 residues. The CDR3 loop reads CASDDPRPSSGNTIYF. In DNA form, the CDR3 reads TGTGCCAGCGATGATCCGAGACCTTCCTCTGGAAACACCATATATTTT.

This clonotype has only a few counts. The V and J genes are TRBV30 and TRBJ2-3; the match to TRBD2 covers 7 bases. Germline CDR1 GTSNPN, CDR2 SVGIG (reference sequence). The CDR3 sequence is 13 residues long. CDR3 amino acids: CATVRGDTDTQYF. The CDR3 coding sequence is TGTGCGACAGTCCGGGGGGACACAGATACGCAGTATTTT.

The table lists this clonotype with a few counts. The V and J genes are TRBV7-2 and TRBJ2-5; 7 bases agree with TRBD1. Per germline, CDR1 SGHTA and CDR2 FQGNSA. The J segment lost 0 bases and the V segment lost 5 bases, leaving 6 bases of the junction unmatched. The CDR3 is made up of 15 amino acids. This chain's CDR3 is CASSTGRGYQETQYF. CDR3 bases: TGTGCCAGCAGCACGGGCAGGGGGTACCAAGAGACCCAGTACTTC.

This clonotype was counted many times. The V gene is TRBV7-2, the J gene TRBJ2-7, with D tentatively TRBD1 (6 bases). CDR1 and CDR2 (germline): SGHTA, FQGNSA. Trimming took off 4 bases at V and 2 bases at J, with 18 bases between the two ends. This CDR3 has 16 residues. The DNA of the CDR3 is TGTGCCAGCAGCTCCAGGTCGGCCAGGGGAACCTACGAGCAGTACTTC. This translates into CASSSRSARGTYEQYF. Using reference TRBV7-2 and TRBJ2-7 for the parts outside the CDR3, the full variable domain is GAGVSQSPSNKVTEKGKDVELRCDPISGHTALYWYRQSLGQGLEFLIYFQGNSAPDKSGLPSDRFSAERTGGSVSTLTIQRTQQEDSAVYLCASSSRSARGTYEQYFGPGTRLTVT.

The chain uses TRBV29-1 and TRBJ1-1, with D perhaps matching TRBD1 (5 bases). The ends were cut back, 2 bases at V and 0 bases at J, with 13 bases in the middle. There are 15 residues in the CDR3. Germline-derived CDR1 and CDR2 are SQVTM and ANQGSEA. CDR3 residues: CSVEHPGTLNTEAFF. The CDR3 nucleotides are TGCAGCGTTGAACACCCAGGGACCTTGAACACTGAAGCTTTCTTT.

The J gene is TRBJ2-7, the V gene TRBV7-2, with 7 nucleotides matching TRBD2. The germline CDR1 and CDR2 sequences are SGHTA and FQGNSA. The trim removed 6 bases at V and 6 bases at J, leaving 11 bases unmatched. This CDR3 has 14 residues. The CDR3: CASSYPLSGGEQYF. CDR3 in DNA: TGTGCCAGCAGTTATCCCTTGTCGGGAGGCGAGCAGTACTTC.

This clonotype occurred a few times. The J gene is TRBJ1-2, the V gene TRBV3-1; 7 bases agree with TRBD1. This CDR3 has 12 residues. The germline CDR1 and CDR2 sequences are LGHDT and YNNKEL (reference sequence). J gave up 6 bases and V 6 bases, and 4 bases lay outside the gene matches. The CDR3 spells CASRETGDGYTF. For the CDR3, the DNA is TGTGCCAGCAGAGAAACAGGGGATGGCTACACCTTC.

V is TRBV10-3 and J is TRBJ2-3; D gene unclear. The CDR3 is made up of 12 amino acids. The V gene lost 3 bases and the J gene lost 3 bases, with 4 bases spanning the gap. The V gene's germline CDR1 is ENHRY and CDR2 SYGVKD. The CDR3 DNA sequence: TGTGCCATCAGTGATGGTACAGATACGCAGTATTTT. Its translation is CAISDGTDTQYF.

This clonotype appeared many times. The chain links TRBV11-2 to TRBJ2-5, with 11 bases identical to TRBD2. Germline V gives CDR1 SGHAT, CDR2 FQNNGV. V was clipped by 4 bases and J by 2 bases; unmatched bases: 3. The CDR3 is made up of 15 amino acids. The CDR3 sequence: CASSSGTSGQETQYF. CDR3 coding DNA: TGTGCCAGCAGCTCTGGGACTAGCGGTCAAGAGACCCAGTACTTC.

This clonotype was picked up many times. The chain uses TRBV12-3 or TRBV12-4 and TRBJ1-2; TRBD1 might be the D (5 bases). The CDR3 length is 14 residues. Trimming removed 6 bases from V and 4 bases from J, with 15 bases in between. CDR3 in DNA: TGTGCCAGCAGCTCCGCCCCGGGGCGCTATGGCTACACCTTC. Protein product: CASSSAPGRYGYTF.

This clonotype was counted at least ten times. This rearrangement joins TRBV9 to TRBJ2-7, with a weak D call TRBD2 (5 bases). The CDR3 is 13 amino acids. Trimming removed 7 bases from V and 4 bases from J, with 15 bases in between. CDR1 and CDR2 (germline): SGDLS, YYNGEE. CDR3 coding DNA: TGTGCCAGCGAAGCGCCGGGAACATACGAGCAGTACTTC. The encoded protein is CASEAPGTYEQYF.

The chain is built from TRBV7-9 and TRBJ2-1; TRBD2 matches at 7 bases. V lost 8 bases and J lost 2; bases outside the gene matches: 9. From germline, CDR1 is SEHNR and CDR2 FQNEAQ (reference sequence). This CDR3 has 15 amino acids. In nucleotides, the CDR3 is TGTGCCAGCGAAGGGGAGGGCAGTGCCTACAATGAGCAGTTCTTC. As protein: CASEGEGSAYNEQFF.